Below, 16 T cell receptor beta chains from the same sample are listed, as sequenced in a study of OX40 agonist ivuxolimab in advanced cancers. Only in-frame clones appear in the TCRdb table, and some are missing; sequencing was by immunoSEQ multiplex PCR. The sample consists of approximately 26,000 clones, about 80% of them appearing once. This specimen was CD4+ or CD8+ T cells sorted from blood, taken in a trial of the OX40 agonist ivuxolimab. The receptors derive from an adult with an advanced solid tumor such as melanoma, head and neck, liver or kidney cancer.

This chain uses TRBV2 with TRBJ1-1; D is ambiguous. Between the trimmed V and J ends, which lost 4 bases and 1 base, there was a span of 7 bases. The CDR3 totals 13 residues. Looked up from germline, CDR1 is SNHLY and CDR2 is FYNNEI. The CDR3 DNA is TGTGCCAGCAGTGTGATTAAGAACACTGAAGCTTTCTTT. Residues: CASSVIKNTEAFF.

The chain has TRBV23-1 and TRBJ1-2; the D gene is possibly TRBD1 (6 bases). TRBV23-1 qualifies as an ORF whose function is uncertain. This CDR3 is built from 15 residues. V lost 0 bases and J lost 6, with 14 bases in between. This CDR3 reads CASSQSEEGGDGYTF. In DNA, the CDR3 is TGCGCCAGCAGTCAATCGGAGGAGGGGGGCGATGGCTACACCTTC.

The rearrangement links TRBV11-2 to TRBJ2-7, with a possible D match to TRBD1 (6 bases). In germline, CDR1 is SGHAT, CDR2 FQNNGV. V was cut by 5 bases and J by 3 bases, with 8 bases left in between. This CDR3 region has 12 residues. This chain's CDR3 is CASSKGGYEQYF. CDR3 sequence (DNA): TGTGCCAGCAGCAAAGGGGGCTACGAGCAGTACTTC.

This clone is classed as medium-sized. The chain combines TRBV2 with TRBJ2-7; unclear D gene. CDR3 length: 12 residues. V lost 3 bases to trimming and J lost 1 base, with 4 bases between them. Germline CDR1 reads SNHLY; CDR2 reads FYNNEI. CDR3 nucleotides: TGTGCCAGCAGTGACTATTCCTACGAGCAGTACTTC. This encodes CASSDYSYEQYF.

The CDR3 loop reads CASSPGLADITDTQYF. Written as DNA, the CDR3 is TGTGCCAGCAGTCCGGGACTAGCGGATATCACAGATACGCAGTATTTT. J is TRBJ2-3 and V is TRBV27; 11 bases are shared with TRBD2. V gave up 5 bases and J gave up 2 bases; unmatched junction bases: 6. CDR1 and CDR2 from the germline V gene are MNHEY and SMNVEV (reference sequence). This CDR3 comprises 16 residues.

The rearrangement uses TRBV29-1 and TRBJ1-2; 7 bases are shared with TRBD1. This CDR3 spans 13 amino acids. V was clipped by 5 bases and J by 0 bases; unmatched bases: 3. Per the germline V gene, CDR1 is SQVTM and CDR2 is ANQGSEA. The CDR3 coding sequence is TGCAGCGTTCAGGGGGGAACTAACTATGGCTACACCTTC. Protein: CSVQGGTNYGYTF.

Concerning this clone itself: The sample carries other DNA sequences with the same CDR3. The V call is TRBV30, the J call TRBJ2-7, with a tentative D call TRBD1 (6 bases). CDR3 length: 13 residues. Trimming took 1 base from V and 0 from J, leaving 7 bases between them. CDR1 and CDR2 from the germline V gene are GTSNPN and SVGIG (reference sequence). CDR3 DNA: TGTGCCTGGAGTGGGGACAACTCCTACGAGCAGTACTTC. Encoded protein: CAWSGDNSYEQYF.

This clone has only one observation. The chain is built from TRBV7-9 and TRBJ2-1, with D possibly being TRBD2 (5 bases). CDR1 and CDR2 (germline): SEHNR, FQNEAQ (reference sequence). V dropped 7 bases and J dropped 1 base, with 14 bases sitting between them. The CDR3 is 15 amino acids. CDR3: CASNPSRDSYNEQFF. Written as DNA, the CDR3 is TGTGCCAGCAACCCTTCTCGGGATTCCTACAATGAGCAGTTCTTC.

V usage is TRBV7-9 and J usage is TRBJ2-5; the match to TRBD1 covers 7 bases. CDR1 is SEHNR and CDR2 is FQNEAQ in the germline V gene (reference sequence). This CDR3 region has 14 residues. V lost 4 bases, J lost 3 bases, and 5 bases stayed unmatched. The CDR3 protein is CASSSQGREETQYF. In DNA, the CDR3 is TGTGCCAGCAGCTCACAGGGGCGCGAAGAGACCCAGTACTTC.

The CDR3 coding sequence is TGTGCCAGCAGCCTACAGGGATTTTATTCACCCCTCCACTTT. It is translated as CASSLQGFYSPLHF. The chain links TRBV5-4 to TRBJ1-6, with D tentatively TRBD1 (6 bases). The germline V gene encodes CDR1 SGHNT and CDR2 YYREEE (reference sequence). V lost 4 bases and J lost 8, with 13 bases in between. The CDR3 is 14 residues long.

The V gene is TRBV6-5, the J gene TRBJ2-7; D is possibly TRBD1 or TRBD2 (5 bases each). Germline-derived CDR1 and CDR2 are MNHEY and SVGAGI. V lost 1 base and J 7 bases, leaving 20 bases between the germline ends. This CDR3 contains 16 residues. Here the CDR3 reads CASSYFREKVAREQYF. CDR3 nucleotides: TGTGCCAGCAGTTACTTCAGGGAGAAGGTTGCGAGGGAGCAGTACTTC.

The chain uses TRBV5-5 and TRBJ1-1, with D unresolved. The CDR3 length is 11 residues. In germline, CDR1 is SGHKS, CDR2 YYEKEE (reference sequence). Between the trimmed V and J ends, which lost 5 bases and 3 bases, there was a span of 5 bases. CDR3 protein: CASRADTEAFF. The CDR3 nucleotides are TGTGCCAGCAGGGCTGACACTGAAGCTTTCTTT.

The chain joins TRBV6-6 to TRBJ2-7; 7 bases line up with TRBD1. CDR1 MNHNY and CDR2 SVGAGI come from the germline V gene (reference sequence). The CDR3 is 14 amino acids. With 0 bases clipped from V and 3 bases from J, the junction kept 2 bases outside the gene matches. The CDR3 DNA reads TGTGCCAGCAGTTACTCTAGGACAGGCTACGAGCAGTACTTC. Amino acid sequence: CASSYSRTGYEQYF.

The chain combines TRBV10-3 with TRBJ1-6; unclear D gene. V was shortened by 3 bases and J by 7 bases, with 7 bases between the two germline ends. The V gene's germline CDR1 is ENHRY and CDR2 SYGVKD. The CDR3 length is 13 residues. Written as DNA, the CDR3 is TGTGCCATCAGTGAAGACGGGAATTCACCCCTCCACTTT. Protein: CAISEDGNSPLHF.

The rearrangement uses TRBV2 and TRBJ2-3, with no clear D. This CDR3 spans 12 amino acids. V was pared by 1 base and J by 4 bases, with 3 bases between. Germline loops: CDR1 SNHLY, CDR2 FYNNEI. CDR3: CASSEGPDTQYF. The CDR3 DNA sequence: TGTGCCAGCAGTGAAGGACCAGATACGCAGTATTTT.

On this clone itself: A read error may account for a junction end that differs from germline. The rearrangement joins TRBV5-3 to TRBJ2-3; D not resolved. TRBV5-3 is an ORF; its function is uncertain. This CDR3 has 12 amino acids. CDR3 DNA sequence: TGTGCCAGCAGCTTGGTATCAGATACGCAGTATTTT. It is translated as CASSLVSDTQYF.